This TCR beta chain is drawn from a study of cytotoxic CD8 clonotypes in ibrutinib-treated CLL. Overall study: Among patients, around 24 responded partially and 2 completely; approximately 15 then stayed remitted and some 12 progressed after median about six years. On average, approximately 95,000 productive rearrangements and around 250,000 productive templates per sample.

This clone was recorded a few times. About 2.2 micrograms of genomic DNA, which was extracted from cryopreserved PBMCs, served as the material used for the TCR beta libraries. The sequencing depth, 1 in 200,000 to 1 in 1 million T cells, was the target. Produced via immunoSEQ multiplex PCR; TCRdb's table is partial and in-frame only. The profile shows some 300,000 clones, about 80% of them singletons. The sequence derives from a human donor with chronic lymphocytic leukemia. The specimen was PBMCs, collected before ibrutinib treatment.

DNA of the CDR3: TGTGCCAGCATGCAGGGCAGGGAGAGTGTCGCCCAGTACTTC. This codes for CASMQGRESVAQYF. The chain has TRBV27 and TRBJ2-5; D is possibly TRBD1 or TRBD2 (5 bases each). Deletions cut 7 bases from V and 9 bases from J, with 21 bases between. This CDR3 is built from 14 residues. The germline V gene encodes CDR1 MNHEY and CDR2 SMNVEV (reference sequence).